The present TCR beta chain was sequenced within a study of Ad26.COV2.S vaccination and SARS-CoV-2 variants. Study background: Administration of Ad26.COV2.S was intramuscular, either once or twice 56 days apart.

Treatment described: some 20 received Ad26.COV2.S at low or high dose, single or two shots; about 5 received placebo; per-sample allocation not given. Day 63 after the first vaccine or placebo injection was the time point for sampling. Wuhan-strain spike was delivered by a replication-incompetent Ad26 vector. Assay: immunoSEQ multiplex PCR; the TCRdb copy retains only in-frame clones and omits some. The repertoire has more than 300,000 clones, roughly 90% of them found once; the top ten carry approximately 5.9%. Germline V lookup: CDR1 LGHNA, CDR2 YSLEER. CDR3 length: 17 residues. V lost 3 bases to trimming and J lost 0 bases, with 15 bases between them. The study, taken as a whole, reports: Vaccine recipients posted higher spike-specific TCR breadth than their placebo counterparts.

Remarks on this clone: Its antigen is currently unknown.

The rearrangement links TRBV4-3 to TRBJ2-1, with a weak D call TRBD2 (6 bases). The sequencing here drew on peripheral blood, taken in a trial of Ad26.COV2.S vaccine versus placebo. This receptor was obtained from a person aged 18-65 years who received the Ad26.COV2.S COVID-19 vaccine or a placebo. CDR3 amino acids: CASSQGGGRSSYNEQFF. CDR3 DNA: TGCGCCAGCAGCCAGGGGGGTGGACGGAGCTCCTACAATGAGCAGTTCTTC.